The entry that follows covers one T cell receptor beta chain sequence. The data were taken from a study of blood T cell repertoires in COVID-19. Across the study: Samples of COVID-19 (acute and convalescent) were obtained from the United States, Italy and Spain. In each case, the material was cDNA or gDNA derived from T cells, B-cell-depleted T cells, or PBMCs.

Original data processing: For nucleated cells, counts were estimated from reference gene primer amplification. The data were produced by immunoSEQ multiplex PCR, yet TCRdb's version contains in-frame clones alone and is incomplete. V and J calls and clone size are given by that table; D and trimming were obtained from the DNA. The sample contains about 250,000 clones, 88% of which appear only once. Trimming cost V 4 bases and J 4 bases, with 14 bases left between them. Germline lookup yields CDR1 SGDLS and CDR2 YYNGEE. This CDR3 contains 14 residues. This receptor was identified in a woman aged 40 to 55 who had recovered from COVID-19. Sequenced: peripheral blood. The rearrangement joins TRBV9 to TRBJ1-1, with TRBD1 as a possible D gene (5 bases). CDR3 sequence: CASSPGGVGTEAFF. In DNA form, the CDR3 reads TGTGCCAGCAGCCCGGGGGGGGTGGGCACTGAAGCTTTCTTT.